The next 25 T cell receptor beta chains were all read from a single sample in a study of T-cell memory formation after mild COVID-19. TCRdb reprocessed the 5' RACE reads with MiXCR, giving one entry per CDR3 protein. The sample yields under 110,000 distinct CDR3 sequences, roughly 12% seen once. The sequencing sample was made of PBMCs or a T cell subset sorted from them (not recorded which). The receptor source for this set is an adult woman who had mild COVID-19 (a few samples of this study predate the infection). Cell type and time point are not known.

This chain uses TRBV29-1 with TRBJ2-1, with D hard to call. The V end lost 3 bases, the J end lost 1 base, and 10 bases lay between the germline ends. The CDR3 has 14 residues. Per the germline V gene, CDR1 is SQVTM and CDR2 is ANQGSEA. The CDR3 protein is CSVDVSGSYNEQFF. The CDR3 DNA follows: TGCAGCGTTGATGTCAGTGGTTCCTACAATGAGCAGTTCTTC.

The CDR3 spells CASSVQDSYEQYF. The CDR3 DNA reads as TGTGCCAGCAGCGTACAGGACTCCTACGAGCAGTACTTC. The V call is TRBV9, the J call TRBJ2-7; D is undetermined. Trimming removed 1 base at V and 0 bases at J, with 5 bases between. Germline CDR1 SGDLS, CDR2 YYNGEE. The length of the CDR3 is 13 residues.

Only a few counts were recorded for this clonotype. The V call is TRBV7-9, the J call TRBJ1-2; tentatively, D is TRBD1 (5 bases). CDR3 length: 13 residues. With 5 bases removed from V and 6 bases from J, the gap between germline ends came to 13 bases. CDR1 is SEHNR, CDR2 FQNEAQ, per germline (reference sequence). Here the CDR3 reads CASSQALGDGYTF. The CDR3 nucleotides are TGTGCCAGCAGCCAAGCCTTGGGGGATGGCTACACCTTC.

This clonotype was found a few times. The chain links TRBV14 to TRBJ2-5; D may match TRBD1 or TRBD2 (5 bases each). CDR1 and CDR2 from the germline V gene are SGHDN and FVKESK. The CDR3 contains 17 residues. Between the trimmed V and J ends, which lost 4 bases and 3 bases, there was a span of 21 bases. In DNA, the CDR3 is TGTGCCAGCAGCCTAATCCCGGTGAGGGGATCGGAAGAGACCCAGTACTTC. As protein: CASSLIPVRGSEETQYF. Drawing the rest from reference TRBV14 and TRBJ2-5, the complete variable domain is EAGVTQFPSHSVIEKGQTVTLRCDPISGHDNLYWYRRVMGKEIKFLLHFVKESKQDESGMPNNRFLAERTGGTYSTLKVQPAELEDSGVYFCASSLIPVRGSEETQYFGPGTRLLVL.

The rearrangement joins TRBV7-8 to TRBJ1-5, with a weak D call TRBD1 (5 bases). The CDR3 runs 13 residues. In germline, CDR1 is SGHVS, CDR2 FQNEAQ. V shed 5 bases and J shed 5 bases, with 10 bases lying between them. In DNA, the CDR3 is TGTGCCAGCAGCGGAAGGGGAGATCAGCCCCAGCATTTT. Its translation is CASSGRGDQPQHF.

V usage is TRBV20-1 and J usage is TRBJ2-1, with TRBD1 matching 8 bases. V was clipped by 6 bases and J by 3 bases; unmatched bases: 7. CDR3 length: 14 amino acids. Germline CDR1 reads DFQATT; CDR2 reads SNEGSKA (reference sequence). In DNA form, the CDR3 reads TGCAGTGCCCGCCCGGGACAGGACTACAATGAGCAGTTCTTC. Encoded protein: CSARPGQDYNEQFF.

This clonotype was found a few times. CDR3 amino acids: CSVEGTRTTQTQYF. CDR3 DNA: TGCAGCGTTGAAGGGACTAGGACAACACAGACCCAGTACTTC. The chain employs TRBV29-1 and TRBJ2-5, with TRBD2 matching 7 bases. With V trimmed by 1 base and J by 6 bases, 8 bases remained unmatched. CDR3 length: 14 residues. Looked up from germline, CDR1 is SQVTM and CDR2 is ANQGSEA.

This chain links TRBV27 with TRBJ2-3, with D perhaps matching TRBD2 (5 bases). The CDR3 is 15 residues long. Deletions cut 6 bases from V and 0 bases from J, with 13 bases between. Germline V CDR1 and CDR2: MNHEY, SMNVEV (reference sequence). The DNA of the CDR3 is TGTGCCAGCAGATTTAGCGTCGAGAGCACAGATACGCAGTATTTT. Translation: CASRFSVESTDTQYF.

This chain connects TRBV20-1 to TRBJ2-7; TRBD2 matches 8 bases. With 3 bases clipped from V and 5 bases from J, the junction kept 12 bases outside the gene matches. This CDR3 region has 15 residues. Germline values: CDR1 DFQATT, CDR2 SNEGSKA (reference sequence). CDR3 DNA sequence: TGCAGTGCTAGGGAACCGGGACTAGTGGATCACGAGCAGTACTTC. As protein: CSAREPGLVDHEQYF.

The rearrangement links TRBV9 to TRBJ2-5, with unresolved D. Germline V gene sequence: CDR1 SGDLS, CDR2 YYNGEE. The CDR3 sequence is 12 residues long. Deletions cut 2 bases from V and 0 bases from J, with 2 bases between. CDR3 in amino acids: CASSVNQETQYF. For the CDR3, the DNA is TGTGCCAGCAGCGTTAACCAAGAGACCCAGTACTTC.

The chain recombines TRBV12-3 or TRBV12-4 with TRBJ2-6; no definite D call. Trimming removed 4 bases from V and 0 bases from J, with 22 bases in between. CDR3 length: 20 residues. In DNA, the CDR3 is TGTGCCAGCAGTTCGTTATCCCCCCGGCCATCGCGCTCTGGGGCCAACGTCCTGACTTTC. The encoded protein is CASSSLSPRPSRSGANVLTF.

This clonotype was picked up a small number of times. V and J are TRBV11-2 and TRBJ1-1; D gene ambiguous. This CDR3 contains 13 residues. Trimming pared 7 bases from V and 7 bases from J, leaving 16 bases between. The germline V gene encodes CDR1 SGHAT and CDR2 FQNNGV. CDR3 protein: CASNTREIHEAFF. CDR3 bases: TGTGCCAGCAATACCCGGGAAATTCATGAAGCTTTCTTT. Looking up the rest from reference TRBV11-2 and TRBJ1-1 gives the full variable domain: EAGVAQSPRYKIIEKRQSVAFWCNPISGHATLYWYQQILGQGPKLLIQFQNNGVVDDSQLPKDRFSAERLKGVDSTLKIQPAKLEDSAVYLCASNTREIHEAFFGQGTRLTVV.

The gene calls are TRBV9 and TRBJ1-2; the match to TRBD1 covers 9 bases. This CDR3 is built from 18 residues. CDR1 and CDR2 from the germline V gene are SGDLS and YYNGEE. V lost 3 bases and J lost 5; bases outside the gene matches: 17. The CDR3 DNA reads as TGTGCCAGCAGCGGCACCAAGGGACAGGGTGGCCCTTTTTATGGCTACACCTTC. It encodes CASSGTKGQGGPFYGYTF.

The sample holds a few counts of this clonotype. The rearrangement uses TRBV4-3 and TRBJ2-3, with 7 bases aligning to TRBD1. This CDR3 has 15 amino acids. Germline lookup yields CDR1 LGHNA and CDR2 YSLEER. V lost 0 bases, J lost 4 bases, and 4 bases stayed unmatched. Here the CDR3 DNA reads TGCGCCAGCAGCCAAGAGAGGGGGCATGCAGATACGCAGTATTTT. Translation gives CASSQERGHADTQYF.

V is TRBV2 and J is TRBJ2-3, with 10 bases fitting TRBD2. Trimming took 8 bases from V and 4 from J; bases not matched to a gene: 3. There are 13 residues in the CDR3. Germline V gives CDR1 SNHLY, CDR2 FYNNEI. The CDR3, as DNA: TGTGCCAGCGTAGCGGGAGGCGCAGATACGCAGTATTTT. Its translation: CASVAGGADTQYF.

The chain links TRBV5-4 to TRBJ2-7, with TRBD2 matching 10 bases. The germline gives CDR1 SGHNT, CDR2 YYREEE (reference sequence). Trimming removed 4 bases from V and 3 bases from J; junction bases left unmatched: 7. The CDR3 has 15 amino acids. In DNA form, the CDR3 reads TGTGCCAGCAGCCCTGGGACTAGCGCGATCTACGAGCAGTACTTC. It specifies CASSPGTSAIYEQYF.

Only a few counts were recorded for this clonotype. The chain uses TRBV7-8 and TRBJ2-5; D uncertain. Trimming cost V 6 bases and J 2 bases, with 7 bases left between them. The CDR3 runs 12 residues. The germline V gene has CDR1 SGHVS and CDR2 FQNEAQ. The CDR3 bases are TGTGCCAGCAGGCCCAGACAAGAGACCCAGTACTTC. It translates to CASRPRQETQYF.

This clonotype was recorded a few times. The chain combines TRBV5-1 with TRBJ2-7; 10 nucleotides align to TRBD1. The germline gives CDR1 SGHRS, CDR2 YFSETQ. This CDR3 region has 15 residues. Trimming removed 0 bases from V and 2 bases from J; junction bases left unmatched: 2. CDR3 DNA: TGCGCCAGCAGCTTGGTCGGACAGGGGGCCTACGAGCAGTACTTC. Residues: CASSLVGQGAYEQYF.

The chain combines TRBV23-1 with TRBJ2-7; no reliable D call. TRBV23-1 is designated an ORF whose function remains uncertain. The CDR3 contains 19 residues. Trimming removed 2 bases at V and 0 bases at J, with 23 bases between. The DNA of the CDR3 is TGCGCCAGCAGTCAACCTCCTTCAGCGCCAGATGCCCTCTCCTACGAGCAGTACTTC. This sequence encodes CASSQPPSAPDALSYEQYF.

V usage is TRBV5-1 and J usage is TRBJ2-1; D is ambiguous. Trimming pared 4 bases from V and 0 bases from J, leaving 11 bases between. Germline CDR1 and CDR2: SGHRS and YFSETQ. This CDR3 spans 15 amino acids. CDR3 bases: TGCGCCAGCAGCCCGGACCCCAGCTCCTACAATGAGCAGTTCTTC. It codes for CASSPDPSSYNEQFF.

This clonotype was counted a few times. The V and J genes are TRBV27 and TRBJ2-7; 10 nucleotides match TRBD1. Trimming removed 7 bases from V and 2 bases from J; junction bases left unmatched: 5. CDR3 length: 14 amino acids. Germline assignment: CDR1 MNHEY and CDR2 SMNVEV (reference sequence). The CDR3 protein is CASTLGQGAYEQYF. The CDR3 bases are TGTGCCAGCACCCTCGGACAGGGGGCCTACGAGCAGTACTTC.

There are a few counts of this clonotype. V and J are TRBV9 and TRBJ1-1; no reliable D call. The germline CDR1 and CDR2 sequences are SGDLS and YYNGEE. With 4 bases removed from V and 4 bases from J, the gap between germline ends came to 8 bases. The CDR3 has 12 residues. The CDR3 reads CASSSPFTEAFF. The CDR3 nucleotides read TGTGCCAGCAGCTCCCCGTTCACTGAAGCTTTCTTT.

The chain combines TRBV30 with TRBJ2-1, with TRBD1 as a possible D gene (6 bases). Germline CDR1 GTSNPN, CDR2 SVGIG (reference sequence). This CDR3 comprises 13 residues. With 6 bases removed from V and 0 bases from J, the gap between germline ends came to 9 bases. CDR3: CACRDISYNEQFF. The DNA for the CDR3 is TGTGCCTGTAGGGACATCTCCTACAATGAGCAGTTCTTC.

This clonotype was seen a handful of times. The chain uses TRBV5-1 and TRBJ2-7, with 11 bases matching TRBD1. CDR1 is SGHRS, CDR2 YFSETQ, per germline. This CDR3 has 15 residues. Trimming removed 0 bases from V and 6 bases from J; junction bases left unmatched: 5. The CDR3 loop is CASSLGTGGSGEQYF. For the CDR3, the DNA is TGCGCCAGCAGCTTGGGGACAGGGGGCTCAGGCGAGCAGTACTTC. Full variable domain (rest looked up from reference TRBV5-1 and TRBJ2-7): KAGVTQTPRYLIKTRGQQVTLSCSPISGHRSVSWYQQTPGQGLQFLFEYFSETQRNKGNFPGRFSGRQFSNSRSEMNVSTLELGDSALYLCASSLGTGGSGEQYFGPGTRLTVT.

This clonotype was counted a few times. This chain joins TRBV20-1 and TRBJ1-1; D unresolved. The CDR3 extends over 14 amino acids. Germline values: CDR1 DFQATT, CDR2 SNEGSKA (reference sequence). V gave up 5 bases and J gave up 1 base, with 14 bases separating them. The chain's CDR3 is CSAHRPGWNTEAFF. CDR3 DNA: TGCAGTGCTCACCGACCGGGCTGGAACACTGAAGCTTTCTTT.